The present entry profiles one T cell receptor beta chain with its context. Germline V gene data show CDR1 as SGHDN and CDR2 as FVKESK. Trimming left V 2 bases short and J 7 bases short, with 11 bases between. This CDR3 region has 13 residues. It was treatment-naive patients with stable or active relapsing-remitting disease who made up the multiple sclerosis controls. The authors negatively isolated CD8+ and CD4+ T cells and FACS-enriched TEMRA cells. This specimen belongs to a study of CD8 T cells in Susac syndrome. cDNA came from roughly 0.5 to 1 ug RNA primed by random hexamers. The method of amplification for TCR beta CDR3 was immunoSEQ multiplex PCR, covering 54 Vbeta and 13 Jbeta. From the immunoSEQ multiplex PCR reads, TCRdb called clonotypes with MiXCR, one entry per CDR3 protein. The repertoire has under 200,000 distinct CDR3 sequences, 85% to 95% of them found once; the top ten carry 0.15% to 0.2%.

V usage is TRBV14 and J usage is TRBJ2-5, with D unclear. The receptor comes from a human donor with multiple sclerosis. Sequenced material: CD8+ T cells from PBMCs. The CDR3 DNA sequence: TGTGCCAGCAGCCAATTTAAATCGGGGACCCAGTACTTC. Translated: CASSQFKSGTQYF. Full variable domain (outside the CDR3, taken from reference TRBV14 and TRBJ2-5): EAGVTQFPSHSVIEKGQTVTLRCDPISGHDNLYWYRRVMGKEIKFLLHFVKESKQDESGMPNNRFLAERTGGTYSTLKVQPAELEDSGVYFCASSQFKSGTQYFGPGTRLLVL.